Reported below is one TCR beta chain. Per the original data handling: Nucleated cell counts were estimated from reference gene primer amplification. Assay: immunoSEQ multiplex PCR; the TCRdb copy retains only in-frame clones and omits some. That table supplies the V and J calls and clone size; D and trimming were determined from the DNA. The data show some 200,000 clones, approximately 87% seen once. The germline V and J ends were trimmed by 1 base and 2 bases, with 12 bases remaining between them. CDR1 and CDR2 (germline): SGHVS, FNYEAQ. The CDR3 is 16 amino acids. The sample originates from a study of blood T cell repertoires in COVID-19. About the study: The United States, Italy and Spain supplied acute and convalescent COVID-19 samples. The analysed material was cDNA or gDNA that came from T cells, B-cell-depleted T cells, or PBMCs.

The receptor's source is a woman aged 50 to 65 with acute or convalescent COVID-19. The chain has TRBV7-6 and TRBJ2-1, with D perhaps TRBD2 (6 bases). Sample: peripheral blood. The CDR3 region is CASSLEVSGPYNEQFF. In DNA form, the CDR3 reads TGTGCCAGCAGCTTAGAGGTTAGCGGACCCTACAATGAGCAGTTCTTC.